This T cell receptor beta chain emerged from a study of PD-1 blockade in classical Hodgkin lymphoma. After autologous stem cell transplantation all patients relapsed, and prior brentuximab vedotin exposure differed between cohorts. Notes on the study in general: There was a significant rise in CD4+ TCR diversity by C4D1, with no such rise for CD8+.

Concerning this clone: The antigen is unknown. The sample has other DNA sequences that encode this CDR3 too.

V gave up 4 bases and J gave up 4 bases; unmatched junction bases: 8. The CDR3 length is 15 residues. Germline lookup yields CDR1 SGHRS and CDR2 YFSETQ. Sequenced by immunoSEQ multiplex PCR; TCRdb stores in-frame clones only, minus some. The sample comprises some 63,000 clones, around nine tenths of which are singletons, and approximately 9.8% rests with the top ten. The receptor comes from a human donor with classical Hodgkin lymphoma. The chain has TRBV5-1 and TRBJ1-3, with TRBD1 matching over 7 bases. Sequenced material: peripheral blood mononuclear cells (PBMCs), taken at baseline. CDR3 sequence (DNA): TGCGCCAGCAGCATCGGGACAGCGTCCGGAAACACCATATATTTT. Translated: CASSIGTASGNTIYF. The full variable domain, rest sourced from reference TRBV5-1 and TRBJ1-3, is KAGVTQTPRYLIKTRGQQVTLSCSPISGHRSVSWYQQTPGQGLQFLFEYFSETQRNKGNFPGRFSGRQFSNSRSEMNVSTLELGDSALYLCASSIGTASGNTIYFGEGSWLTVV.